Below are 14 T cell receptor beta chains sequenced from a single sample in a study of molecular identifiers for immune sequencing clone quantification. MiXCR, applied by TCRdb to the PCR reads, yields one record per CDR3 protein. The sample has 400,000 to 600,000 distinct CDR3 sequences, about 22% seen once; the top ten hold about 0.84%. Source material: naive CD8+ T cells from blood, with Jurkat cell RNA spiked in. Subset given: FACS-sorted CD8+CD4-CCR7+CD45RA+ naive T cells. These receptors came from a human donor in good health. Some libraries in this study had Jurkat cell RNA spiked in.

This chain connects TRBV6-1 to TRBJ1-5; no definite D call. V dropped 3 bases and J dropped 3 bases, with 9 bases sitting between them. CDR3 length: 14 amino acids. The germline V gene has CDR1 MNHNS and CDR2 SASEGT. This chain's CDR3 is CASSDSLVNQPQHF. In nucleotides, the CDR3 is TGTGCCAGCAGTGACAGCCTAGTCAATCAGCCCCAGCATTTT.

A few counts support this clonotype. The chain employs TRBV27 and TRBJ1-5; the D gene is possibly TRBD1 (6 bases). The CDR3 is made up of 15 amino acids. Trimming removed 0 bases at V and 5 bases at J, with 11 bases between. Looked up from germline, CDR1 is MNHEY and CDR2 is SMNVEV (reference sequence). This CDR3 reads CASSLSGGGDQPQHF. CDR3 nucleotides: TGTGCCAGCAGTTTATCTGGGGGCGGCGATCAGCCCCAGCATTTT.

The V and J genes are TRBV4-1 and TRBJ2-3, with D possibly TRBD1 on 6 matching bases. Germline lookup yields CDR1 MGHRA and CDR2 YSYEKL. The CDR3 covers 16 residues. V was trimmed by 6 bases and J by 4 bases, leaving 20 bases between them. In nucleotides, the CDR3 is TGCGCCAGCAGGACGGGGTCAGGGGCCCTCGCAGATACGCAGTATTTT. This gives the protein CASRTGSGALADTQYF.

J is TRBJ2-7 and V is TRBV14, with D unclear. The CDR3 has 12 residues. The V and J ends lost 5 bases and 6 bases respectively, with 11 bases between them. The germline V gene encodes CDR1 SGHDN and CDR2 FVKESK. In nucleotides, the CDR3 is TGTGCCAGCAGCTCCCCCCGGGCCGAGCAGTACTTC. It translates to CASSSPRAEQYF.

This chain links TRBV19 with TRBJ2-1; D is possibly TRBD2 (6 bases). The germline V gene has CDR1 LNHDA and CDR2 SQIVND (reference sequence). This CDR3 is built from 17 residues. V dropped 7 bases and J dropped 1 base, with 20 bases sitting between them. The CDR3 here is CASTLSSSVASYNEQFF. The DNA for the CDR3 is TGTGCCAGTACTTTATCTTCTAGCGTAGCTTCCTACAATGAGCAGTTCTTC. Together with reference TRBV19 and TRBJ2-1, the CDR3 gives the full variable domain: DGGITQSPKYLFRKEGQNVTLSCEQNLNHDAMYWYRQDPGQGLRLIYYSQIVNDFQKGDIAEGYSVSREKKESFPLTVTSAQKNPTAFYLCASTLSSSVASYNEQFFGPGTRLTVL.

This clonotype was picked up many times. The chain joins TRBV20-1 to TRBJ2-3; D unresolved. This CDR3 spans 14 amino acids. The ends were cut back, 3 bases at V and 0 bases at J, with 10 bases in the middle. Germline V gene data show CDR1 as DFQATT and CDR2 as SNEGSKA (reference sequence). CDR3: CSARDTSSTDTQYF. CDR3 DNA: TGCAGTGCTAGGGATACCTCTAGCACAGATACGCAGTATTTT.

The chain couples TRBV3-1 to TRBJ2-1; D remains unclear. This CDR3 region has 17 residues. CDR1 and CDR2 from the germline V gene are LGHDT and YNNKEL (reference sequence). V was pared by 4 bases and J by 10 bases, with 26 bases between. This CDR3 reads CASSLSSIEVTAYEQFF. For the CDR3, the DNA is TGTGCCAGCAGCCTTTCATCTATTGAGGTCACAGCCTACGAGCAGTTCTTC.

The rearrangement joins TRBV14 to TRBJ2-7; 10 nucleotides agree with TRBD2. The CDR3 sequence is 18 residues long. Germline CDR1 and CDR2: SGHDN and FVKESK. V trimming: 0 bases; J trimming: 3 bases; junction bases outside the gene matches: 11. This CDR3 is CASSQDRISGGILYEQYF. As DNA, the CDR3 is TGTGCCAGCAGCCAAGATCGTATTAGCGGGGGGATCCTCTACGAGCAGTACTTC.

Many counts were recorded for this clonotype. The rearrangement joins TRBV6-2 or TRBV6-3 to TRBJ1-1; tentative D call: TRBD1 (6 bases). Trimming pared 2 bases from V and 5 bases from J, leaving 12 bases between. This CDR3 contains 14 residues. Germline CDR1 and CDR2: MNHEY and SVGEGT. The CDR3 sequence: CASSYTGRRTEAFF. The CDR3 DNA reads TGTGCCAGCAGTTACACAGGGCGGCGGACTGAAGCTTTCTTT.

As regards this clonotype: Being one base from a much bigger clone, this may be a read error. This CDR3 reads CASSGLLEDEQFF. The CDR3 nucleotides are TGTGCCAGCAGTGGTCTGCTAGAAGATGAGCAGTTCTTC. The chain recombines TRBV28 with TRBJ2-1; D is ambiguous. The CDR3 has 13 amino acids. The V and J ends lost 5 bases and 8 bases respectively, with 13 bases between them. Per the germline V gene, CDR1 is MDHEN and CDR2 is SYDVKM.

The chain is built from TRBV19 and TRBJ1-1; D uncertain. V was trimmed by 1 base and J by 3 bases, leaving 6 bases between them. CDR3 length: 13 amino acids. Germline V lookup: CDR1 LNHDA, CDR2 SQIVND (reference sequence). CDR3 residues: CASSIARDTEAFF. CDR3 DNA sequence: TGTGCCAGTAGTATAGCCCGGGACACTGAAGCTTTCTTT.

This chain connects TRBV7-9 to TRBJ2-3, with D possibly called TRBD1 or TRBD2 (7 bases each). The germline V gene has CDR1 SEHNR and CDR2 FQNEAQ (reference sequence). The V end was cut by 7 bases, the J end by 5 bases, with 19 bases between. The CDR3 totals 15 residues. CDR3: CASNSPGGARDTQYF. The CDR3, as DNA: TGTGCCAGCAACTCCCCAGGGGGGGCCAGAGATACGCAGTATTTT.

About this clonotype itself: One junction end does not reproduce the germline sequence, and a read error may be involved. The J gene is TRBJ2-5, the V gene TRBV5-6; 10 bases agree with TRBD1. The length of the CDR3 is 13 residues. Germline lookup yields CDR1 SGHDT and CDR2 YYEEEE. CDR3 residues: CAGSWGTGATQYF. CDR3 DNA: TGTGCCGGCAGCTGGGGGACAGGGGCGACCCAGTACTTC.

This clonotype was detected only a few times. CDR3 nucleotides: TGCGCCAGCAGCCAAGGTCGTCTTAATGAGCAGTTCTTC. Translation gives CASSQGRLNEQFF. This rearrangement joins TRBV4-1 to TRBJ2-1; D is unresolved. V shed 1 base and J shed 7 bases, with 8 bases lying between them. This CDR3 is built from 13 residues. CDR1 is MGHRA and CDR2 is YSYEKL in the germline V gene.